The rows below give T cell receptor beta chains drawn from one sample of a study of control samples from healthy donors and cancer patients. Sequencing was performed with immunoSEQ multiplex PCR; in TCRdb, only in-frame clones are kept and a portion is missing. Of about 59,000 clones detected, more than 85% appear once; the ten largest clones hold about 1.7%. The material sequenced was PBMCs. The receptors come from a man aged 35 to 55 with colorectal cancer. The CDR3 runs from the conserved cysteine through the conserved F or W. D genes are given only for firm matches. Clone size is shown for a subset of rows, as once, few, many or a class of expanded clone.

d_call	clone_size	v_call	j_call	cdr3_nt	cdr3_aa
TRBD1	.	TRBV19	TRBJ1-1	TGTGCCAGTAGTCCAGGACAGGGCCAGTTCATGAACACTGAAGCTTTCTTT	CASSPGQGQFMNTEAFF
.	once	TRBV7-3	TRBJ2-5	TGTGCCAGCAGCCCCGTCCGGGGGACAGAACAAGAGACCCAGTACTTC	CASSPVRGTEQETQYF
.	.	TRBV3-1/TRBV3-2	TRBJ1-1	TGTGCCAGCAGCCAAGTAACGGCTAACACTGAAGCTTTCTTT	CASSQVTANTEAFF
TRBD1	.	TRBV30	TRBJ2-5	TGTGCCTGGAGTGATACAGGGGCGCTTACAGAGACCCAGTACTTC	CAWSDTGALTETQYF
TRBD1	.	TRBV6-5	TRBJ1-3	TGTGCCAGCAGTACCCTGACAGGGACCATATATTTT	CASSTLTGTIYF
.	.	TRBV2	TRBJ2-5	TGTGCCAGCAGTGAGGGTAGATACCAAGAGACCCAGTACTTC	CASSEGRYQETQYF
.	.	TRBV19	TRBJ1-1	TGTGCCAGTTCGAAGCGGAACACTGAAGCTTTCTTT	CASSKRNTEAFF
.	once	TRBV30	TRBJ2-4	TGTGCCTGGAGTTCAACAGGGATGGGGGGGAACATTCAGTACTTC	CAWSSTGMGGNIQYF
.	.	TRBV18	TRBJ2-2	TGTGCCAGCTCATTGGGACAGAACACCGGGGAGCTGTTTTTT	CASSLGQNTGELFF
TRBD1	.	TRBV9	TRBJ2-1	TGTGCCAGCAGCACCGGACAGGGGTTCGACAATGAGCAGTTCTTC	CASSTGQGFDNEQFF
.	.	TRBV3-1/TRBV3-2	TRBJ1-1	TGTGCCAGCAGCCAAGGTAAGGTCACTGAAGCTTTCTTT	CASSQGKVTEAFF
.	.	TRBV5-1	TRBJ2-3	TGCGCCAGCAGCTTGGGAGTAGATACGCAGTATTTT	CASSLGVDTQYF
TRBD2	once	TRBV5-1	TRBJ2-1	TGCGCCAGCAGCCGAAAATCGACTAGCGGGGGGTGGAGTGAGCAGTTCTTC	CASSRKSTSGGWSEQFF
.	.	TRBV24-1	TRBJ1-3	TGTGCCACCAGCCCAGCCGGGGGCGCGGGAAACACCATATATTTT	CATSPAGGAGNTIYF
.	.	TRBV4-1	TRBJ2-1	TGCGCCAGCAGCCAAGATCCCCCTTCTACGGGGGTAGAGCAGTTCTTC	CASSQDPPSTGVEQFF
.	.	TRBV24-1	TRBJ1-2	TGTGCCACCAGTAAGACAGGATTGAACTATGGCTACACCTTC	CATSKTGLNYGYTF
.	.	TRBV7-9	TRBJ1-4	TGTGCCAGCAGCTTAGTTGGACCCCGGGGCCAGGAAAAACTGTTTTTT	CASSLVGPRGQEKLFF
.	.	TRBV6-4	TRBJ2-1	TGTGCCAGCAGTCGTAGACACGACTCCTACAATGAGCAGTTCTTC	CASSRRHDSYNEQFF
TRBD1	.	TRBV2	TRBJ2-5	TGTGCCAGCAGCTTGGGACAGATCCAAGAGACCCAGTACTTC	CASSLGQIQETQYF
TRBD1	few	TRBV5-4	TRBJ1-1	TGTGCCAGCAGCGTGACCGGGACAGGGAAAGGTGAAGCTTTCTTT	CASSVTGTGKGEAFF
TRBD1	.	TRBV10-3	TRBJ1-2	TGTGCCATCAGTGATTGGCAGGGGGGTGGCTACACCTTC	CAISDWQGGGYTF
.	few	TRBV16	TRBJ1-3	TGTGCCAGCAGCCCCGAGTTTTCTGGAAACACCATATATTTT	CASSPEFSGNTIYF
.	.	TRBV14	TRBJ1-2	TGTGCCAGCAGCCATCTACAGGGACGGAATGGCTACACCTTC	CASSHLQGRNGYTF
.	.	TRBV6-1	TRBJ2-7	TGTGCCAGCAGTGAGACCGTTTACAGGGTACAGGACGAGCAGTACTTC	CASSETVYRVQDEQYF
.	.	TRBV7-6	TRBJ2-6	TGTGCCAGCAGCTTAGCGGGAGGTGACTCTGGGGCCAACGTCCTGACTTTC	CASSLAGGDSGANVLTF